This T cell receptor beta chain was captured in a study of T cells in Graves' hyperthyroidism and ophthalmopathy. Across the study: Sampling of peripheral blood happened at initial diagnosis, prior to any treatment. Findings of the study overall: In validation, the model predicted ophthalmopathy. These predictions came a median about 6.5 months before onset. Most thyroid-expanded clonotypes above 0.001 were also found in blood.

Amplified TCR beta CDR3 regions came from RNA transcripts. The HTBI primer set drove a first-round RT-PCR of the TCR CDR3. Each CDR3 protein gets one entry after TCRdb re-called the multiplex PCR reads with MiXCR. The sample holds about 380,000 distinct CDR3 sequences, about 18% seen once. Under 3 months was the duration of disease in ophthalmopathy patients, who also had a Clinical Activity Score of at least 3 and a NOSPECS grade of at least 4. The sample holds many counts of this clonotype. Antigen unknown. The length of the CDR3 is 13 residues. V lost 7 bases and J lost 1, with 9 bases in between. Germline V lookup: CDR1 KGHDR, CDR2 SFDVKD.

The source of this sequence is a man aged 18-30 years with Graves' ophthalmopathy. Specimen: blood. The chain combines TRBV24-1 with TRBJ1-1; D is perhaps TRBD1 (5 bases). The CDR3 nucleotides are TGTGCCACCAGAGGACACCCGAACACTGAAGCTTTCTTT. Protein product: CATRGHPNTEAFF.